This T cell receptor (beta chain) was sequenced for a study of CD8 T cells in ankylosing spondylitis. It was by quantitative 5'-RACE with molecular barcodes that TCR beta libraries were made. TCRdb analysed the 5' RACE reads with MiXCR anew, one entry per CDR3 protein. The sample includes 400,000 to 450,000 distinct CDR3 sequences, 15% to 20% seen only once; the top ten take over 0.9%. Remarks on this clonotype: As yet, its antigen is unknown. It may be a read error: a sequence one base away is much more abundant.

The CDR3 runs 20 residues. The V end lost 7 bases, the J end lost 3 bases, and 30 bases lay between the germline ends. Whole-study results and caveats: Reports say disease-linked clones showed up significantly more in matched ankylosing spondylitis synovial fluid. A TCR beta motif of under ten highly homologous variants seemed to mark ankylosing spondylitis blood. With a CD8+ phenotype, disease-linked clones were relatively rare in peripheral blood.

The sample was blood, either unsorted or a sorted T cell fraction (not recorded which). This receptor was obtained from a male donor with ankylosing spondylitis. The chain recombines TRBV12-3 or TRBV12-4 with TRBJ2-2; weak D call: TRBD2 (7 bases). CDR3 in DNA: TGTGCCAGCATCCGGACGACTAGCCGGGGGGCCCCCCGGGACACCGGGGAGCTGTTTTTT. This encodes CASIRTTSRGAPRDTGELFF.